These 30 T cell receptor beta chains share one sample of origin, sequenced in a study of response to subunit inactivated influenza vaccine. One entry per CDR3 protein results from TCRdb running MiXCR on the RT-PCR reads. This table holds 650,000 or so distinct CDR3 sequences, around 15% found once. The input for sequencing was PBMCs from blood, taken approximately 15 days before vaccination. The receptors stem from a man aged 45-60 years who received an inactivated influenza vaccine.

This clonotype has a count of ten or more. The chain joins TRBV6-6 to TRBJ2-5; D possibly corresponds to TRBD2 (6 bases). Germline CDR1 MNHNY, CDR2 SVGAGI (reference sequence). V lost 4 bases and J 4 bases, leaving 10 bases between the germline ends. The CDR3 is 13 amino acids. The DNA of the CDR3 is TGTGCCAGCAGTTTCTTGGGGGGAGAGACCCAGTACTTC. Its translation: CASSFLGGETQYF.

The rearrangement joins TRBV12-3 or TRBV12-4 to TRBJ2-2; 7 bases are shared with TRBD1. The CDR3 has 14 residues. V gave up 8 bases and J gave up 5 bases; unmatched junction bases: 8. DNA for the CDR3: TGTGCCAGCGTCCAGGGGGTATGGACCGGGGAGCTGTTTTTT. The encoded protein is CASVQGVWTGELFF.

This chain joins TRBV3-1 and TRBJ1-2, with D maybe TRBD1 (6 bases). Germline assignment: CDR1 LGHDT and CDR2 YNNKEL (reference sequence). CDR3 size: 12 residues. V shed 4 bases and J shed 6 bases, with 9 bases lying between them. CDR3 sequence reads: CASSLGGNGYTF. The CDR3 DNA reads TGTGCCAGCAGCCTGGGGGGCAATGGCTACACCTTC.

In this sample, this clonotype turned up a few times. The chain uses TRBV24-1 and TRBJ2-5; 10 bases align to TRBD1. J lost 5 bases, V lost 3 bases, and 11 bases had no gene match. CDR1 is KGHDR and CDR2 is SFDVKD in the germline V gene. This CDR3 region has 17 residues. For the CDR3, the DNA is TGTGCCACCAGTGATCATATTAGGACAGGGGGTAGCGAGACCCAGTACTTC. Protein sequence: CATSDHIRTGGSETQYF.

This clonotype came up a few times. The gene calls are TRBV5-1 and TRBJ2-1; 9 nucleotides align to TRBD2. CDR3 length equals 15 residues. The V gene end was trimmed by 4 bases and the J gene end by 3 bases; junction bases not matched to a gene: 5. Per the germline V gene, CDR1 is SGHRS and CDR2 is YFSETQ. The CDR3 spells CASSEAGGYYNEQFF. The CDR3 DNA is TGCGCCAGCAGCGAGGCGGGGGGGTACTACAATGAGCAGTTCTTC.

This clonotype was observed many times. V usage is TRBV27 and J usage is TRBJ2-1, with D perhaps matching TRBD2 (5 bases). This CDR3 region has 16 residues. Germline assignment: CDR1 MNHEY and CDR2 SMNVEV (reference sequence). V was cut by 1 base and J by 4 bases, with 14 bases left in between. CDR3 sequence reads: CASSLYGELRYNEQFF. CDR3 DNA sequence: TGTGCCAGCAGTTTATATGGGGAGTTGAGGTACAATGAGCAGTTCTTC.

This clonotype turned up a few times. The chain uses TRBV20-1 and TRBJ2-5, with 8 bases aligning to TRBD1. The CDR3 loop spans 14 amino acids. Germline loops: CDR1 DFQATT, CDR2 SNEGSKA (reference sequence). The junction had 10 bases not matched to a gene; V was cut back by 5 bases and J by 5 bases. The CDR3 reads CSARTPGQVETQYF. The CDR3 DNA reads TGCAGTGCTCGAACCCCGGGACAGGTGGAGACCCAGTACTTC.

The chain couples TRBV5-1 to TRBJ1-5, with D maybe TRBD1 (5 bases). Trimming left V 2 bases short and J 5 bases short, with 11 bases between. This CDR3 region has 14 residues. Per germline, CDR1 SGHRS and CDR2 YFSETQ. CDR3 protein: CASSLDSGDQPQHF. The CDR3 coding sequence is TGCGCCAGCAGCTTAGACAGTGGGGATCAGCCCCAGCATTTT.

The chain is built from TRBV7-9 and TRBJ2-3; the D gene is possibly TRBD1 (6 bases). CDR3 size: 13 residues. V was cut by 3 bases and J by 6 bases, with 10 bases left in between. Germline values: CDR1 SEHNR, CDR2 FQNEAQ (reference sequence). The CDR3, as DNA: TGTGCCAGCAGCTTGGGGGCTTTCGATACGCAGTATTTT. Its protein product is CASSLGAFDTQYF.

The V gene is TRBV7-9, the J gene TRBJ2-7; 7 bases align to TRBD1. Losses at the gene ends were 5 bases for V and 6 bases for J; bases not matched to a gene: 10. The germline V gene has CDR1 SEHNR and CDR2 FQNEAQ (reference sequence). CDR3 length: 14 residues. CDR3 sequence (DNA): TGTGCCAGCAGCGTAGGGGGCGCGGTATCCGAGCAGTACTTC. Its protein is CASSVGGAVSEQYF.

The rearrangement links TRBV27 to TRBJ2-7; 8 bases match TRBD1. The germline V gene encodes CDR1 MNHEY and CDR2 SMNVEV (reference sequence). V was clipped by 1 base and J by 0 bases; unmatched bases: 8. CDR3 length: 17 amino acids. The chain's CDR3 is CASSLLPVTGASYEQYF. As DNA, the CDR3 is TGTGCCAGCAGTTTATTGCCCGTGACAGGGGCCTCCTACGAGCAGTACTTC.

This clonotype was seen a few times. The rearrangement joins TRBV27 to TRBJ1-6; 7 bases agree with TRBD1. Germline V CDR1 and CDR2: MNHEY, SMNVEV (reference sequence). Trimming at V came to 6 bases and at J to 7 bases, leaving 12 bases not matched to a gene. The CDR3 has 16 amino acids. CDR3 region: CASSSSGLRGNSPLHF. In DNA, the CDR3 is TGTGCCAGCAGCTCATCCGGCCTCAGGGGGAATTCACCCCTCCACTTT.

This clonotype showed up just a few times. The rearrangement uses TRBV2 and TRBJ2-1, with a weak D call TRBD2 (5 bases). This CDR3 is 14 amino acids long. The V end lost 6 bases, the J end lost 3 bases, and 12 bases lay between the germline ends. Germline CDR1 reads SNHLY; CDR2 reads FYNNEI. For the CDR3, the DNA is TGTGCCAGCAGGGGAGCGCCCGACTACAATGAGCAGTTCTTC. This gives the protein CASRGAPDYNEQFF.

This clonotype was seen a handful of times. The genes are TRBV5-1 and TRBJ2-7; D is ambiguous. The CDR3 has 15 residues. Trimming took 0 bases from V and 0 from J, leaving 10 bases between them. CDR1 is SGHRS and CDR2 is YFSETQ in the germline V gene. The CDR3 loop reads CASSLAVRSSYEQYF. The CDR3 DNA sequence: TGCGCCAGCAGCTTGGCCGTTCGGAGCTCCTACGAGCAGTACTTC.

V is TRBV6-2 or TRBV6-3 and J is TRBJ1-5; D is possibly TRBD1 (6 bases). This CDR3 spans 13 amino acids. Germline CDR1 MNHEY, CDR2 SVGEGT. V lost 7 bases and J lost 7, with 14 bases in between. The CDR3 DNA sequence: TGTGCCAGCACAGGGGAGGATTGGCAGCCCCAGCATTTT. The encoded protein is CASTGEDWQPQHF.

This clonotype was detected a few times. The chain employs TRBV5-4 and TRBJ2-2; TRBD1 matches at 11 bases. Germline assignment: CDR1 SGHNT and CDR2 YYREEE (reference sequence). This CDR3 comprises 17 residues. Trimming cost V 4 bases and J 6 bases; bases outside gene matches: 11. CDR3 residues: CASSTRDRGAYAGELFF. CDR3 DNA sequence: TGTGCCAGCAGCACCCGGGACAGGGGGGCTTACGCCGGGGAGCTGTTTTTT.

Only a few counts were recorded for this clonotype. V gene TRBV5-5 combines with J gene TRBJ2-1, with no clear D. The CDR3 length is 16 residues. CDR1 SGHKS and CDR2 YYEKEE come from the germline V gene (reference sequence). V was clipped by 3 bases and J by 0 bases, with 13 bases between them. The chain's CDR3 is CASSSRSGNSYNEQFF. The CDR3 region has the DNA TGTGCCAGCAGCTCCCGATCGGGCAACTCCTACAATGAGCAGTTCTTC.

This clonotype was counted only a few times. The chain employs TRBV12-3 or TRBV12-4 and TRBJ2-2; D is unclear. The CDR3 is 16 amino acids. Deletions cut 1 base from V and 5 bases from J, with 14 bases between. The CDR3 here is CASSLVGQGGTGELFF. CDR3 nucleotide sequence: TGTGCCAGCAGTTTAGTGGGCCAAGGTGGGACCGGGGAGCTGTTTTTT.

This chain uses TRBV27 with TRBJ2-5, with D perhaps assigned TRBD1 or TRBD2 (5 bases each). The CDR3 is 17 residues long. Germline V lookup: CDR1 MNHEY, CDR2 SMNVEV (reference sequence). V was pared by 3 bases and J by 7 bases, with 24 bases between. CDR3: CASSLAGGPLISTTQYF. DNA of the CDR3: TGTGCCAGCAGTTTGGCTGGGGGACCACTTATTTCAACGACCCAGTACTTC.

The chain links TRBV27 to TRBJ2-5; 8 bases match TRBD2. The CDR3 is made up of 15 amino acids. The trim removed 5 bases at V and 2 bases at J, leaving 7 bases unmatched. Per the germline V gene, CDR1 is MNHEY and CDR2 is SMNVEV (reference sequence). CDR3 sequence: CASSKEVAGQETQYF. CDR3 coding DNA: TGTGCCAGCAGTAAAGAGGTAGCGGGGCAAGAGACCCAGTACTTC.

This clonotype was counted ten times or more. The chain links TRBV10-3 to TRBJ1-6; 8 bases align to TRBD1. Germline values: CDR1 ENHRY, CDR2 SYGVKD. CDR3 length equals 14 residues. Unmatched junction bases numbered 6, after V lost 8 bases and J lost 6 bases. CDR3 protein: CAIQPGQVNSPLHF. The CDR3 DNA is TGTGCCATCCAACCGGGACAGGTTAATTCACCCCTCCACTTT.

The rearrangement uses TRBV10-3 and TRBJ2-7; 7 bases match TRBD1. Germline CDR1 and CDR2: ENHRY and SYGVKD. V lost 11 bases and J lost 0; bases outside the gene matches: 7. The CDR3 sequence is 13 residues long. The CDR3 DNA reads TGTGCCGTGGGGGACAGTAGCTCCTACGAGCAGTACTTC. Translated, it gives CAVGDSSSYEQYF.

The chain joins TRBV7-2 to TRBJ1-2; 7 nucleotides match TRBD1. Germline CDR1 reads SGHTA; CDR2 reads FQGNSA. J was trimmed by 1 base and V by 5 bases; bases with no gene match: 10. The length of the CDR3 is 16 residues. CDR3 coding DNA: TGTGCCAGCAGCCCCTGGGGGACAGCGATTAACTATGGCTACACCTTC. Amino acid sequence: CASSPWGTAINYGYTF.

This clonotype was seen only a few times. V and J are TRBV7-2 and TRBJ2-1, with D perhaps being TRBD1 or TRBD2 (6 bases each). Germline V gene data show CDR1 as SGHTA and CDR2 as FQGNSA. Trimming stripped 1 base from V and 6 bases from J, with 16 bases between. The CDR3 runs 16 residues. CDR3 protein: CASSLEGDSGRNEQFF. For the CDR3, the DNA is TGTGCCAGCAGCTTAGAGGGGGACTCGGGTCGCAATGAGCAGTTCTTC.

This clonotype was seen a few times. The V gene is TRBV12-3 or TRBV12-4, the J gene TRBJ2-3; a possible D gene is TRBD2 (7 bases). V dropped 6 bases and J dropped 3 bases, with 19 bases sitting between them. The CDR3 loop spans 16 amino acids. The DNA for the CDR3 is TGTGCCAGCAGCTGGGGAGGGGGGCCTATTACAGATACGCAGTATTTT. Encoded protein: CASSWGGGPITDTQYF.

This clonotype showed up just a few times. In DNA, the CDR3 is TGTGCCAGCAGCCAAGGGGGCCGCCTCGGCTACACCTTC. Protein: CASSQGGRLGYTF. The chain joins TRBV4-2 to TRBJ1-2; TRBD1 is a possible D gene (5 bases). Trimming left V 1 base short and J 8 bases short, with 11 bases between. Looked up from germline, CDR1 is LGHNA and CDR2 is YNFKEQ. This CDR3 is built from 13 residues.

This clonotype appeared many times. V gene TRBV6-1 combines with J gene TRBJ1-6; no definite D call. CDR3 length equals 16 residues. Germline-derived CDR1 and CDR2 are MNHNS and SASEGT. V was pared by 3 bases and J by 4 bases, with 13 bases between. CDR3 in amino acids: CASSEGRRTYNSPLHF. In DNA form, the CDR3 reads TGTGCCAGCAGTGAGGGCAGGCGAACTTATAATTCACCCCTCCACTTT.

This clonotype occurred a few times. This chain links TRBV20-1 with TRBJ2-1; no clear D. The germline V gene encodes CDR1 DFQATT and CDR2 SNEGSKA (reference sequence). This CDR3 has 11 residues. Trimming removed 5 bases at V and 5 bases at J, with 7 bases between. CDR3 nucleotides: TGCAGTGCTCAAGGAAACAATGAGCAGTTCTTC. Its translation is CSAQGNNEQFF.

This clonotype has more than one count but fewer than ten. The chain has TRBV7-9 and TRBJ2-2; TRBD2 might be the D (6 bases). The CDR3 is made up of 13 amino acids. The germline V gene encodes CDR1 SEHNR and CDR2 FQNEAQ (reference sequence). The V and J ends lost 3 bases and 8 bases respectively, with 10 bases between them. Here the CDR3 reads CASSFSGEGELFF. The DNA of the CDR3 is TGTGCCAGCAGCTTTTCGGGAGAGGGGGAGCTGTTTTTT.

This clonotype was recorded many times. This chain links TRBV12-3 or TRBV12-4 with TRBJ1-2; D perhaps matches TRBD1 (5 bases). Trimming cost V 0 bases and J 3 bases, with 14 bases left between them. The CDR3 length is 16 residues. The CDR3 DNA follows: TGTGCCAGCAGTTTAGCGGCCATGGCGGGGGACTATGGCTACACCTTC. Translated, it gives CASSLAAMAGDYGYTF.